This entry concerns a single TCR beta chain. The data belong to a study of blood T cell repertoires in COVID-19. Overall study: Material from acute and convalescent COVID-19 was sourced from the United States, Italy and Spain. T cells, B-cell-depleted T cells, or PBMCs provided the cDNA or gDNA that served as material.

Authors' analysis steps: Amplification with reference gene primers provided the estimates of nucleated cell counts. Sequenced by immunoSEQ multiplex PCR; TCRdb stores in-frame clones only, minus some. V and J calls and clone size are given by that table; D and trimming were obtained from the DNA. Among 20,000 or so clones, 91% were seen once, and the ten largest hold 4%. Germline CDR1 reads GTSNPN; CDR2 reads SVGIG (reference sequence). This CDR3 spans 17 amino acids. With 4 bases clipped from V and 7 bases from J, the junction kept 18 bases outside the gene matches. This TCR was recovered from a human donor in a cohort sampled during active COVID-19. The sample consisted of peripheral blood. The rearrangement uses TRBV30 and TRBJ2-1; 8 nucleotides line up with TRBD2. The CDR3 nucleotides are TGTGCCTGGAAGCCCGAAGCCCTGAGACTAGCGAGAAATGAGCAGTTCTTC. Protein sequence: CAWKPEALRLARNEQFF.